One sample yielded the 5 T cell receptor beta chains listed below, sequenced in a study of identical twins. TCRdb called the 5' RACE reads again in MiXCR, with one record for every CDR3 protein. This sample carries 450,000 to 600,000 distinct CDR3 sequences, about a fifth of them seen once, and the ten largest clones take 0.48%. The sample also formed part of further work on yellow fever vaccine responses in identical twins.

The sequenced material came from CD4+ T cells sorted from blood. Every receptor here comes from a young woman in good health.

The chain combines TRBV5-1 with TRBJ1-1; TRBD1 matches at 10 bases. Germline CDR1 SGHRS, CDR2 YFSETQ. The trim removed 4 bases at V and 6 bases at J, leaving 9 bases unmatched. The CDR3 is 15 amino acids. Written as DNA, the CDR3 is TGCGCCAGCAGCCAGGTGTTGGGGACAGGGGCTGAAGCTTTCTTT. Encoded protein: CASSQVLGTGAEAFF.

CDR3 residues: CASSLRTDSNYGYTF. The CDR3 DNA reads as TGCGCCAGCAGCCTCCGGACAGACTCTAACTATGGCTACACCTTC. The chain employs TRBV5-1 and TRBJ1-2; maybe TRBD1 (6 bases). The CDR3 contains 15 residues. Germline CDR1 reads SGHRS; CDR2 reads YFSETQ. V lost 4 bases, J lost 0 bases, and 13 bases lay in between.

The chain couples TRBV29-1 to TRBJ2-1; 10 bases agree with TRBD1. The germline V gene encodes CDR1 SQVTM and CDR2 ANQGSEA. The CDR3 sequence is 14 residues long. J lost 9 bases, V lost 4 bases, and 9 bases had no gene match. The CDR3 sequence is CSVGPGQGISEQFF. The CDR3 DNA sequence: TGCAGCGTTGGTCCGGGACAGGGGATAAGTGAGCAGTTCTTC.

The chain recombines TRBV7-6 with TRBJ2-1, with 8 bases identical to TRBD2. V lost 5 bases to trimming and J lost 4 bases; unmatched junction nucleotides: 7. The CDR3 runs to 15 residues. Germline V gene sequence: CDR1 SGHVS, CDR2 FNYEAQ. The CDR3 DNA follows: TGTGCCAGCAGCCTACTAGCGGACCTTTACAATGAGCAGTTCTTC. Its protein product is CASSLLADLYNEQFF.

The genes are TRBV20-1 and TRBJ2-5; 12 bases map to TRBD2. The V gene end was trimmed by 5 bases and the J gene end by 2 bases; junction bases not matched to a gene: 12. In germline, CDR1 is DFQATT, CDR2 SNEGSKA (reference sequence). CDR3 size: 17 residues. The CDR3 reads CSAPLSSGRGRQETQYF. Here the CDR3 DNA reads TGCAGTGCTCCCTTATCTAGCGGGAGGGGTCGGCAAGAGACCCAGTACTTC.